This T cell receptor (beta chain) was retrieved from a study of T-cell reconstitution after alpha-beta-depleted transplantation in children (dated by TCRdb to 2016 to 2017). Study-level background: T-cell immune reconstitution after TCRalphabeta/CD19-depleted allogeneic hematopoietic cell transplantation in children was quantitatively tracked in the study by means of TCR repertoire profiling. The full study reports these points: In some patients, the high TCRbeta diversity seen at day 60 was put down to recipient T cells and intrathymic progenitors that had survived conditioning. The apparently early alphabetaT-cell count recovery about two months after transplant was reportedly dependent on only several hundred rapidly expanded clones derived from non-depleted graft cells. The frequencies of hyperexpanded clones fell over the following months, and after one year, T-cell counts and TCRbeta diversity were mostly attributed to newly produced T cells.

This clonotype was recorded at least ten times. Its antigen target is currently unknown. No qualities accompany the bases; no much larger clone lies one base away. The library was made by PCR. The run used an Illumina HiSeq 2500. TCR libraries were prepared with molecular barcoding, using unique molecular identifiers to normalize TCRbeta repertoire quantification. TCRdb's own reprocessing of the public reads used fastp at Q25 and MiXCR and kept productive beta chains. Duplicate CDR3 protein sequences are folded into a single record with the most common DNA and genes. The sample table records around 700,000 distinct CDR3 sequences; around 13% of these occur just once. The ten largest clonotypes hold roughly 0.84% of the sample. The germline V gene (reference sequence) sets CDR1 to DFQATT and CDR2 to SNEGSKA. Compared with germline, V lacks 3 bases and J lacks 3 bases; bases without a gene match: 6. The cysteine opens and the phenylalanine closes a CDR3 of 15 amino acids. Only the CDR3 DNA is retained, 45 bases long and in frame from the first base.

The intended sense of this specimen's treatment or condition label: allogeneic hematopoietic cell transplantation with graft depleted of TCRalphabeta T cells and CD19 B cells. The children who served as transplant recipients had been given grafts of TCRalphabeta/CD19-depleted allogeneic hematopoietic cells. The chain is made from TRBV20-1 and TRBJ2-7; 12 bases in the middle match TRBD2. The source is a girl aged 2 to 9 with congenital amegakaryocytic thrombocytopenia, due to receive a stem cell transplant. This material consisted of PBMCs, taken before TCRalphabeta/CD19-depleted stem cell transplant. The nucleotide sequence reads TGCAGTGCTAGGGGCCCACTAGCGGGGGGCTACGAGCAGTACTTC. It translates to CSARGPLAGGYEQYF.